One TCR beta chain is described in this entry. No antigen is known for it. This entry is derived from a study of cytomegalovirus exposure and HLA in healthy donors. The CDR3 extends over 15 amino acids. V gave up 2 bases and J gave up 5 bases; unmatched junction bases: 6. The germline V gene encodes CDR1 MDHEN and CDR2 SYDVKM. The assay was immunoSEQ multiplex PCR, and TCRdb's table has in-frame clones only and misses some. This table holds 150,000 to 200,000 clones, around 84% found once. Points from the study as a whole: Reported results showed that the classifier diagnosed cytomegalovirus status with high specificity and sensitivity. Specificity for CMV antigens was confirmed in vitro for a few of the CMV-associated chains. While the bulk of TCR sequences proved rare, some public TCRs turned up in many donors. There were 164 TCR beta chains listed as cytomegalovirus-associated.

Input material: PBMCs. The sequence came from a man younger than 35 in good health and CMV-seropositive. The genes are TRBV28 and TRBJ2-3, with 8 bases lining up with TRBD1. The CDR3 reads CASSLVVQGGDTQYF. CDR3 sequence (DNA): TGTGCCAGCAGTTTAGTGGTACAGGGGGGAGATACGCAGTATTTT.